This T cell receptor (beta chain) was captured by sequencing in a study of T cell repertoires in cytomegalovirus infection. Study summary: Evidence of both CMV infection and a matching HLA type came from public TCR beta signatures. Study results and limitations: CMV-specific TCR beta clonotypes restricted by HLA-C dominated the ex vivo response. Cumulative frequency of public TCR beta families picked out carriers of CMV plus the relevant HLA.

There are a few counts of this clonotype. Its antigen remains unknown. Germline V gene data show CDR1 as SGHTA and CDR2 as FQGNSA. Deletions cut 7 bases from V and 3 bases from J, with 19 bases between. The CDR3 sequence is 16 residues long. MiXCR, applied by TCRdb to the reads, yields one record per CDR3 protein. The sample lists some 920,000 distinct CDR3 sequences; under 40% were seen once. The chain joins TRBV7-2 to TRBJ2-1; D is perhaps TRBD1 (5 bases). The TCR originated in a human donor in good health (CMV status not recorded). Some clones in this sample may be carry-over from other donors' samples. The specimen comprised cultured CD8+ T cells from PBMCs, sampled from culture after CMV antigen stimulation. This CDR3 reads CASTTPQGRGYNEQFF. In DNA, the CDR3 is TGTGCCAGCACCACTCCCCAGGGAAGGGGCTACAATGAGCAGTTCTTC.